This T cell receptor (beta chain) was profiled in a study of blood T cell repertoires in COVID-19. Study overall: There were acute and convalescent COVID-19 samples, and they came from the United States, Italy and Spain. PBMCs, B-cell-depleted T cells, or T cells provided the cDNA or gDNA that made up the material.

In the original processing: Reference gene primer amplification in the assay estimated nucleated cell counts. Here immunoSEQ multiplex PCR was the method, and the copy in TCRdb shows in-frame clones only, minus some. The V and J calls and clone size come from that table; D and trimming were worked out from the DNA. There are 55,000 to 65,000 clones in the sample; around 90% occur only once, and approximately 1.5% lies in the top ten. Germline-derived CDR1 and CDR2 are MDHEN and SYDVKM. J was trimmed by 0 bases and V by 1 base; bases with no gene match: 3. This CDR3 contains 15 residues. J is TRBJ2-7 and V is TRBV28; 7 bases align to TRBD1. This TCR derives from a human donor in a cohort sampled during active COVID-19. Sample: peripheral blood. CDR3 amino acids: CASSLLGDSSYEQYF. CDR3 nucleotide sequence: TGTGCCAGCAGTTTATTAGGGGACAGCTCCTACGAGCAGTACTTC.